These T cell receptor beta chains were read from a single sample in a study of T cells after yellow fever vaccination. Using its own MiXCR run on the 5' RACE reads, TCRdb lists one record per CDR3 protein. Altogether hundreds of thousands of distinct CDR3 sequences are present, around 12% being singletons, with the ten largest covering about 16%. Source: PBMCs, taken on the day of the yellow fever booster vaccination. Receptor source: a man aged 25-40 years who received the YFV17D yellow fever vaccine. CDR3s include the opening cysteine and the closing phenylalanine or tryptophan. The order of the fields is D gene, clone size, V gene, J gene, CDR3 protein, CDR3 DNA. D genes are given only for firm matches. Size is stated for part of the rows, as once, few or many counts, or as a class when the clone is expanded.

>-|-|TRBV6-6|TRBJ2-5
CASSSPPPQYF
TGTGCCAGCAGCTCCCCACCGCCCCAGTACTTC
>TRBD2|many|TRBV11-1|TRBJ2-1
CASSLEGSRLAGPSSYNEQFF
TGTGCCAGCAGCTTAGAAGGTAGTAGACTAGCGGGACCGAGCTCCTACAATGAGCAGTTCTTC
>-|few|TRBV5-1|TRBJ1-5
CASSRKGRMDDYSNQPQHF
TGCGCCAGCAGCAGGAAGGGACGGATGGACGATTATAGCAATCAGCCCCAGCATTTT
>-|-|TRBV7-2|TRBJ2-7
CASSSTRGVRYEQYF
TGTGCCAGCAGCTCCACAAGGGGCGTAAGGTACGAGCAGTACTTC
>TRBD2|few|TRBV20-1|TRBJ2-1
CSARDGGTLAGVGNEQFF
TGCAGTGCTAGAGACGGAGGGACCCTAGCGGGAGTGGGGAATGAGCAGTTCTTC
>-|few|TRBV4-1|TRBJ1-6
CASSQEALGGLNSPLHF
TGCGCCAGCAGCCAAGAGGCTCTCGGGGGCCTTAATTCACCCCTCCACTTT
>-|-|TRBV6-1|TRBJ2-4
CASSWDSQRAKNIQYF
TGTGCCAGCAGCTGGGACTCCCAACGAGCCAAAAACATTCAGTACTTC
>TRBD2|few|TRBV4-3|TRBJ2-3
CASSQDGRLAAQRDTQYF
TGCGCCAGCAGCCAAGACGGGAGGCTAGCAGCCCAGAGAGATACGCAGTATTTT
>-|many|TRBV28|TRBJ2-7
CASSSGTLYEQYF
TGTGCCAGCAGCTCCGGGACACTCTACGAGCAGTACTTC
>-|-|TRBV6-5|TRBJ2-2
CASRYPTANTGELFF
TGTGCCAGCAGGTACCCTACAGCGAACACCGGGGAGCTGTTTTTT
>-|-|TRBV6-1|TRBJ2-1
CASSSDPEYNEQLF
TGTGCCAGCAGCTCGGACCCAGAGTACAATGAGCAGTTATTC
>-|-|TRBV9|TRBJ1-5
CASSPRASNQPQHF
TGTGCCAGCAGCCCGCGGGCCTCTAATCAGCCCCAGCATTTT
>TRBD2|few|TRBV5-6|TRBJ2-7
CASSSLAGAREQYF
TGTGCCAGCAGCTCCCTAGCGGGAGCGAGAGAGCAGTACTTC